The rows below give T cell receptor beta chains drawn from one sample of a study of cytomegalovirus exposure and HLA in healthy donors. Repertoires were generated with immunoSEQ multiplex PCR, while TCRdb's copy carries only in-frame clones and drops some. Of approximately 160,000 clones listed, about 90% are singletons. The sample was PBMCs. These receptors all come from a woman aged 18-29 years in good health and CMV-seropositive. Each CDR3 is given with its conserved first and last residue. A D gene is named only where the DNA matches it firmly.

TRBJ2-6 | TRBV25-1 | TRBD1 | CASSAGQGPAGANVLTF | TGTGCCAGCAGTGCTGGACAGGGGCCTGCTGGGGCCAACGTCCTGACTTTC
TRBJ1-6 | TRBV2 | . | CASKDRGSSSPLHF | TGTGCCAGCAAGGATAGGGGGTCGAGTTCACCCCTCCACTTT
TRBJ2-1 | TRBV23-1 | TRBD2 | CASSQSAGDPWGSYNEQFF | TGCGCCAGCAGTCAATCAGCGGGAGACCCCTGGGGCTCCTACAATGAGCAGTTCTTC
TRBJ2-7 | TRBV6-1 | . | CASSEGPYEQYF | TGTGCCAGCAGTGAAGGTCCTTACGAGCAGTACTTC
TRBJ2-7 | TRBV30 | . | CAWSVGQGSYEQYF | TGTGCCTGGAGTGTAGGGCAGGGGTCCTACGAGCAGTACTTC
TRBJ2-7 | TRBV6-6 | . | CASTLRAQGGDEQYF | TGTGCCAGCACCCTACGGGCACAGGGGGGGGACGAGCAGTACTTC
TRBJ2-1 | TRBV6-6 | TRBD2 | CATQLREGVDEQFF | TGTGCCACCCAACTCCGGGAGGGCGTCGATGAGCAGTTCTTC
TRBJ2-2 | TRBV27 | . | CASSLQGRTGELFF | TGTGCCAGCAGTTTACAGGGGCGGACCGGGGAGCTGTTTTTT
TRBJ2-4 | TRBV19 | TRBD1 | CASSPILIDRGRENIQYF | TGTGCCAGTAGTCCCATCCTAATAGACAGGGGGCGCGAAAACATTCAGTACTTC
TRBJ2-5 | TRBV7-2 | TRBD2 | CASSQASGRAGETQYF | TGTGCCAGCAGCCAAGCTAGCGGGAGGGCCGGAGAGACCCAGTACTTC
TRBJ1-5 | TRBV6-5 | TRBD1 | CASGVGGSQPQHF | TGTGCCAGCGGAGTAGGGGGCTCGCAGCCCCAGCATTTT
TRBJ2-7 | TRBV27 | TRBD2 | CASSLSTSGLSGQYF | TGTGCCAGCAGTTTATCGACTAGCGGGCTCTCAGGGCAGTACTTC